This is a list of T cell receptor beta chains from one sample in a study of blood T cell repertoires in COVID-19. TCRdb's table, derived via immunoSEQ multiplex PCR, lists solely in-frame clones and lacks some. The table has a few hundred thousand clones, approximately 90% seen once. Sequencing was done on a sample of PBMCs or T cells enriched from blood (not recorded which). The origin of the receptors is a woman under 30 who had recovered from COVID-19. The CDR3 runs from the conserved cysteine through the conserved F or W. Fields, in order: clone size, V gene, J gene, CDR3 protein. Some rows mark clone size as missing; the rest say once, few, many or name a class of expanded clone.

NA	TRBV19	TRBJ2-2	CASSPPRQSGELFF
NA	TRBV19	TRBJ2-7	CASSIGGGTYEQYF
NA	TRBV7-9	TRBJ2-2	CASSLIEPGELFF
few	TRBV2	TRBJ1-5	CANGDRYSNQPQHF
NA	TRBV6-2/TRBV6-3	TRBJ2-7	CASSLGVAEQYF
NA	TRBV19	TRBJ1-5	CASSRDLVGQPQHF
NA	TRBV18	TRBJ1-2	CASSPTGVLGYTF
NA	TRBV13	TRBJ2-3	CASSTGTGNADTQYF
NA	TRBV6-5	TRBJ1-1	CASSFWTGRDTEAFF
once	TRBV6-5	TRBJ1-5	CASSRSGGEEPQHF
NA	TRBV2	TRBJ2-2	CASSVPLGMNTGELFF
few	TRBV7-8	TRBJ1-6	CASSLDRGNSPLHF
NA	TRBV11-3	TRBJ2-6	CASSPVGGASGANVLTF
once	TRBV7-9	TRBJ2-7	CASSHFGQPERF
once	TRBV11-2	TRBJ2-5	CASSPRLAGAQETQYF
NA	TRBV3-1/TRBV3-2	TRBJ1-1	CASSQDLEGDTEAFF
NA	TRBV7-2	TRBJ2-4	CASSSAVAKNIQYF
once	TRBV5-1	TRBJ1-4	CASRSNAGGEKLFF
NA	TRBV28	TRBJ1-6	CASSLSDRPPNLHF
NA	TRBV3-1/TRBV3-2	TRBJ1-2	CASSVSVSGYTF
NA	TRBV7-3	TRBJ2-1	CASSLTYRSYNEQFF
NA	TRBV4-1	TRBJ2-3	CASSQGASGGAGGSTDTQYF
NA	TRBV4-2	TRBJ2-1	CASSQGSSGEFLSYNEQFF
many	TRBV11-2	TRBJ2-5	CASSFTSGPGETQYF
NA	TRBV4-1	TRBJ1-5	CASSQGPGQPQHF
NA	TRBV18	TRBJ2-7	CASSPPWGLSYEQYF
NA	TRBV30	TRBJ2-3	CAWSLGGGTDTQYF
NA	TRBV18	TRBJ2-7	CASSLQTGTYEQYF
NA	TRBV6-5	TRBJ1-4	CASMRGQANEKLFF
NA	TRBV4-1	TRBJ1-1	CASSQLQGEAFF
NA	TRBV19	TRBJ1-2	CASRIGGKTGGYGYTF
NA	TRBV6-6	TRBJ1-2	CASSPGVDGYTF
few	TRBV7-3	TRBJ1-1	CASSKTGAGTEAFF
NA	TRBV19	TRBJ1-3	CASQHITGGNTIYF
NA	TRBV11-1	TRBJ1-3	CASRSGGKTGNTIYF
NA	TRBV11-2	TRBJ1-2	CASSLGPGANYGYTF
NA	TRBV5-6	TRBJ1-5	CASSSGDRGVYSNQPQHF
once	TRBV28	TRBJ1-2	CASSPVGRHYGYTF
once	TRBV9	TRBJ2-2	CASSPQGQTNTGELFF
once	TRBV28	TRBJ1-3	CASRPQRGDGRFSGNTIYF
NA	TRBV5-4	TRBJ1-3	CASSLMGRGGNTIYF